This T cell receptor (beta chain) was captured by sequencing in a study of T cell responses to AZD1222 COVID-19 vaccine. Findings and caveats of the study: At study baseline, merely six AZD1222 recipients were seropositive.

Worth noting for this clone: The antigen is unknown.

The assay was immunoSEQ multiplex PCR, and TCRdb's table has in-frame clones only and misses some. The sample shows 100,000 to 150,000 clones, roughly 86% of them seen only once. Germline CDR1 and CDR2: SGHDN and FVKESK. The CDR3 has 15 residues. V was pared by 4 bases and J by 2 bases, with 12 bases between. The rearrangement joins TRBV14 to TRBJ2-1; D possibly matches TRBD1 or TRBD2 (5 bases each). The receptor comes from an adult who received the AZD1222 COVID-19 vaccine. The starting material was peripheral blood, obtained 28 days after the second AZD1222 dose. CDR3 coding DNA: TGTGCCAGCAGCCGGGACGGAAGTCCCTACAATGAGCAGTTCTTC. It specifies CASSRDGSPYNEQFF.